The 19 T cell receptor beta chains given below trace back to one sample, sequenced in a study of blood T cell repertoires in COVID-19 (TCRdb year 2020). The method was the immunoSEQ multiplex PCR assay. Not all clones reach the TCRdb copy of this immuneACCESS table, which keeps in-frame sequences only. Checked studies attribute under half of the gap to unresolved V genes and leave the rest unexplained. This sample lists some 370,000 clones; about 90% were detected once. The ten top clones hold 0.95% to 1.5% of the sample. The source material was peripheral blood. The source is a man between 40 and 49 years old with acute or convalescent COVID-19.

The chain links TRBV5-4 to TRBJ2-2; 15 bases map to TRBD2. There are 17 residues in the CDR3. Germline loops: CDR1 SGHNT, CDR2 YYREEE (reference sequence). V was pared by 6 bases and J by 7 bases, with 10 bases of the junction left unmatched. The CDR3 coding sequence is TGTGCCAGCACCCTAGGACTAGCGGGGGGGCCTGACGGGGAGCTGTTTTTT. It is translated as CASTLGLAGGPDGELFF. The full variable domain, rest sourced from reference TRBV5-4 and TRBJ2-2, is ETGVTQSPTHLIKTRGQQVTLRCSSQSGHNTVSWYQQALGQGPQFIFQYYREEENGRGNFPPRFSGLQFPNYSSELNVNALELDDSALYLCASTLGLAGGPDGELFFGEGSRLTVL.

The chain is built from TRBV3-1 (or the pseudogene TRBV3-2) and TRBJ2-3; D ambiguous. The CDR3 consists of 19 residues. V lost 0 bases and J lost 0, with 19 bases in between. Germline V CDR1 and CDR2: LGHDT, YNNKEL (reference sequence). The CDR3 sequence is CASSQEPGFLGTSTDTQYF. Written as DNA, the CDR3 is TGTGCCAGCAGCCAAGAACCGGGTTTCCTTGGAACTAGCACAGATACGCAGTATTTT.

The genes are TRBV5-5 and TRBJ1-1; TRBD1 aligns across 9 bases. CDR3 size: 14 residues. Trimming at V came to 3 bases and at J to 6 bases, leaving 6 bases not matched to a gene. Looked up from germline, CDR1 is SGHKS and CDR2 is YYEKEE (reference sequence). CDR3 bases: TGTGCCAGCAGCTCGACAGGGGGGATACCTGAAGCTTTCTTT. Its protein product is CASSSTGGIPEAFF. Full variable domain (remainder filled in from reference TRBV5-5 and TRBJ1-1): DAGVTQSPTHLIKTRGQQVTLRCSPISGHKSVSWYQQVLGQGPQFIFQYYEKEERGRGNFPDRFSARQFPNYSSELNVNALLLGDSALYLCASSSTGGIPEAFFGQGTRLTVV.

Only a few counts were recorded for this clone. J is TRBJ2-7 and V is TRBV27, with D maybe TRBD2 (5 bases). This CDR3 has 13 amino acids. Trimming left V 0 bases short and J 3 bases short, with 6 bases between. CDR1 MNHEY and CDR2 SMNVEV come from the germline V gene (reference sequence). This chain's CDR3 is CASSLSRGYEQYF. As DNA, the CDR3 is TGTGCCAGCAGTTTATCCCGGGGCTACGAGCAGTACTTC.

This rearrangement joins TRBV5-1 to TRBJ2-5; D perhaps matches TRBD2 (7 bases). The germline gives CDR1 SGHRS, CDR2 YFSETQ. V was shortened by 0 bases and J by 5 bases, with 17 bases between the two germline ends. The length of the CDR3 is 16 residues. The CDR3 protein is CASSLEGGPGGETQYF. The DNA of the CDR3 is TGCGCCAGCAGCTTGGAGGGGGGGCCTGGCGGGGAGACCCAGTACTTC. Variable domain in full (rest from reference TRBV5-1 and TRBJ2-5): KAGVTQTPRYLIKTRGQQVTLSCSPISGHRSVSWYQQTPGQGLQFLFEYFSETQRNKGNFPGRFSGRQFSNSRSEMNVSTLELGDSALYLCASSLEGGPGGETQYFGPGTRLLVL.

The CDR3 sequence: CATSDTNSGTDTQYF. The CDR3 nucleotides read TGTGCCACCAGTGACACAAATAGCGGCACAGATACGCAGTATTTT. The J gene is TRBJ2-3, the V gene TRBV24-1; perhaps TRBD2 as D (5 bases). In germline, CDR1 is KGHDR, CDR2 SFDVKD. V was trimmed by 4 bases and J by 1 base, leaving 11 bases between them. This CDR3 comprises 15 residues.

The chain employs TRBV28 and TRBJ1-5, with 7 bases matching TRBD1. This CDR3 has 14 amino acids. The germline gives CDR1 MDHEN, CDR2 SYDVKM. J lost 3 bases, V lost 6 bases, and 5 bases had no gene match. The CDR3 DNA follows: TGTGCCAGCAGGAAGGGGGCCCTCAATCAGCCCCAGCATTTT. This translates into CASRKGALNQPQHF.

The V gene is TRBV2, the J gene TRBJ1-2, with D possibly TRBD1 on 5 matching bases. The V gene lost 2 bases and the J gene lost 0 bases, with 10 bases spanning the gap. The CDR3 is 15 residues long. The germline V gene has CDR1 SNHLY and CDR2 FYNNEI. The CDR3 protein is CASSEIDSSNYGYTF. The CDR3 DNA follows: TGTGCCAGCAGTGAAATCGACAGCTCTAACTATGGCTACACCTTC.

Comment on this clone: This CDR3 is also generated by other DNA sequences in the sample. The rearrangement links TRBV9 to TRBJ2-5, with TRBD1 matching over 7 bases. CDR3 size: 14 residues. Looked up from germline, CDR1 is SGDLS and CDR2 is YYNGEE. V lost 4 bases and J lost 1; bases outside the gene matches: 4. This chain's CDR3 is CASSTGTAQETQYF. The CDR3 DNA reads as TGTGCCAGCAGCACCGGGACAGCCCAAGAGACCCAGTACTTC.

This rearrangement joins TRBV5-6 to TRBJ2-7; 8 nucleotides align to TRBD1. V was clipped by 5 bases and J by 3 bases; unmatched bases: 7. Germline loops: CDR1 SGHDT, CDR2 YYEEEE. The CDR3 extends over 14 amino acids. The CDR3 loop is CASRRTGQGYEQYF. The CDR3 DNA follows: TGTGCCAGCAGGCGAACCGGACAGGGCTACGAGCAGTACTTC.

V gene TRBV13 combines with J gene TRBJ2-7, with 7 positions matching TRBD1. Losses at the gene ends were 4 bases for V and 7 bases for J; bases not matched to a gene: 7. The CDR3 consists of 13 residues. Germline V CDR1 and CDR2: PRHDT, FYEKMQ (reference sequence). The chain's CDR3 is CASSSTGVGEQYF. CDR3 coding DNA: TGTGCCAGCAGCTCAACAGGGGTTGGGGAGCAGTACTTC.

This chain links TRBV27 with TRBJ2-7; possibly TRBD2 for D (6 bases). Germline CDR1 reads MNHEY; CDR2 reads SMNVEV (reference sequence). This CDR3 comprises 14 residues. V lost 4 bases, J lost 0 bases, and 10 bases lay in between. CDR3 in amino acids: CASSSRETSYEQYF. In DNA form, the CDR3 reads TGTGCCAGCAGTTCGCGGGAAACCTCCTACGAGCAGTACTTC.

The CDR3 DNA sequence: TGTGCCAGCTCAATCTCCCGGTCGGAGACCCAGTACTTC. The encoded protein is CASSISRSETQYF. V gene TRBV18 combines with J gene TRBJ2-5; D is uncertain. The CDR3 is made up of 13 amino acids. V dropped 5 bases and J dropped 5 bases, with 12 bases sitting between them. Germline values: CDR1 KGHSH, CDR2 LQKENI.

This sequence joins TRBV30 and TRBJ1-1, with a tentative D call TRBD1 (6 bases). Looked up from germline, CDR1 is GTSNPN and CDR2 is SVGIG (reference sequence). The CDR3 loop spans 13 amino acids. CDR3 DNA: TGTAGCCGGACAGAAAACCCTGACACTGAAGCTTTCTTT. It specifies CSRTENPDTEAFF.

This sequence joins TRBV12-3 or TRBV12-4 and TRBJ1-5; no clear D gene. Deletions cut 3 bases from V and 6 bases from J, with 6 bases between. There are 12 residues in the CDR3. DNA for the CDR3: TGTGCCAGCAGTTTTTTCGGTCAGCCCCAGCATTTT. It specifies CASSFFGQPQHF.

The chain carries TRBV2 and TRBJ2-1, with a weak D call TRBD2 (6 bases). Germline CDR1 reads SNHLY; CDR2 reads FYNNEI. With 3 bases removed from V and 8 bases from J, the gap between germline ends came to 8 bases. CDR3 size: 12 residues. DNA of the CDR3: TGTGCCAGCAGTGAGTGGGGGGATGAGCAGTTCTTC. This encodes CASSEWGDEQFF.

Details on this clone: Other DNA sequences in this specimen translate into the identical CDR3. The CDR3 protein is CASSVQGGEQYF. The CDR3 nucleotides are TGTGCCAGCAGCGTACAGGGTGGCGAGCAGTACTTC. V gene TRBV9 combines with J gene TRBJ2-7, with TRBD1 as a possible D gene (5 bases). Germline loops: CDR1 SGDLS, CDR2 YYNGEE. Deletions cut 1 base from V and 6 bases from J, with 8 bases between. The CDR3 covers 12 residues.

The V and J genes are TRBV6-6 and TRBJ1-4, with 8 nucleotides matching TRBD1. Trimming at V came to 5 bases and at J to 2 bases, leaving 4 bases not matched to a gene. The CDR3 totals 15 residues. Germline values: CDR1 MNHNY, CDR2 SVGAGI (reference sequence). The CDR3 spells CASSTTGGTNEKLFF. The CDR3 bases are TGTGCCAGCAGTACAACAGGGGGGACTAATGAAAAACTGTTTTTT.

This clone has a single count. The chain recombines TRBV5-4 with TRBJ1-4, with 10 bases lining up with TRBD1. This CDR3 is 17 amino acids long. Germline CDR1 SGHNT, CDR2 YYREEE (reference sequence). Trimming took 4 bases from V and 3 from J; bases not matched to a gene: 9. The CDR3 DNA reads TGTGCCAGCAGCGCGACAGGGGGCGCTTTGTCTAATGAAAAACTGTTTTTT. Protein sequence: CASSATGGALSNEKLFF.